The 18 T cell receptor beta chains below come from one sample, sequenced in a study of T cells in Graves' hyperthyroidism and ophthalmopathy. Amplification of TCR beta CDR3 regions was performed using RNA transcripts as template. HTBI primers were used for first-round RT-PCR of the TCR CDR3. TCRdb re-analysed the multiplex PCR reads in MiXCR, keeping a single row per CDR3 protein. The profile covers about 290,000 distinct CDR3 sequences, with 15% to 20% appearing a single time and approximately 35% taken by the ten largest. What was sequenced was blood. The receptor source for this set is a young man with Graves' hyperthyroidism.

V and J are TRBV5-1 and TRBJ2-2; maybe TRBD2 (5 bases). The CDR3 contains 15 residues. Trimming removed 1 base at V and 7 bases at J, with 14 bases between. Per germline, CDR1 SGHRS and CDR2 YFSETQ. CDR3 nucleotide sequence: TGCGCCAGCAGCTTGAGTAAGAGGGCCGACGGGGAGCTGTTTTTT. It yields the protein CASSLSKRADGELFF.

This clonotype was observed at least ten times. V gene TRBV5-5 combines with J gene TRBJ1-1; D not resolved. Germline CDR1 and CDR2: SGHKS and YYEKEE (reference sequence). CDR3 length: 13 amino acids. V lost 5 bases and J lost 3, with 11 bases in between. The CDR3 region has the DNA TGTGCCAGCAGTCCGTCGCAGGACACTGAAGCTTTCTTT. Protein: CASSPSQDTEAFF.

This clonotype was seen at least ten times. The chain has TRBV6-1 and TRBJ1-2; D possibly corresponds to TRBD1 (5 bases). This CDR3 is 13 amino acids long. Per the germline V gene, CDR1 is MNHNS and CDR2 is SASEGT. Trimming removed 7 bases from V and 6 bases from J, with 15 bases in between. The DNA for the CDR3 is TGTGCCAGCACCAGCTCGGGGGGTAATGGCTACACCTTC. Protein sequence: CASTSSGGNGYTF.

This clonotype was detected many times. V usage is TRBV30 and J usage is TRBJ1-2; D gene ambiguous. The V end was cut by 0 bases, the J end by 1 base, with 9 bases between. The CDR3 sequence is 14 residues long. Germline V gene data show CDR1 as GTSNPN and CDR2 as SVGIG (reference sequence). DNA for the CDR3: TGTGCCTGGAGTGTCGGGGATCTTAACTATGGCTACACCTTC. Translating gives CAWSVGDLNYGYTF.

Worth noting for this clonotype: One end of the junction does not line up with germline, which may come from a read error. The rearrangement uses TRBV20-1 and TRBJ2-2; TRBD2 might be the D (5 bases). The CDR3 has 14 amino acids. Germline values: CDR1 DFQATT, CDR2 SNEGSKA (reference sequence). This chain's CDR3 is CSAYKEVNTGEQFF. The CDR3 region has the DNA TGCAGTGCTTACAAGGAGGTGAACACCGGGGAGCAGTTTTTT.

This chain links TRBV5-1 with TRBJ1-4, with 7 bases matching TRBD1. The V gene's germline CDR1 is SGHRS and CDR2 YFSETQ. Trimming took 0 bases from V and 5 from J; bases not matched to a gene: 1. The CDR3 extends over 14 amino acids. The CDR3 reads CASSLGQGNEKLFF. The CDR3 nucleotides read TGCGCCAGCAGCTTGGGACAGGGCAATGAAAAACTGTTTTTT.

In its sample, this clonotype was seen many times. V is TRBV7-6 and J is TRBJ1-1; D unresolved. Germline V gene data show CDR1 as SGHVS and CDR2 as FNYEAQ. The length of the CDR3 is 17 residues. V gave up 4 bases and J gave up 0 bases, with 18 bases separating them. CDR3 in amino acids: CASSSQRATRLNTEAFF. The CDR3 nucleotides are TGTGCCAGCAGCTCTCAGCGGGCGACACGACTGAACACTGAAGCTTTCTTT.

This clonotype was counted at least ten times. The chain combines TRBV5-5 with TRBJ1-1, with D uncertain. The V end was cut by 2 bases, the J end by 0 bases, with 14 bases between. Germline CDR1 SGHKS, CDR2 YYEKEE (reference sequence). This CDR3 is 16 amino acids long. The CDR3 DNA follows: TGTGCCAGCAGCTTCACCCCCGCAGCCATGAACACTGAAGCTTTCTTT. It is translated as CASSFTPAAMNTEAFF.

Only a few counts were recorded for this clonotype. The chain combines TRBV5-1 with TRBJ1-2; tentative D call: TRBD1 (6 bases). V dropped 4 bases and J dropped 4 bases, with 17 bases sitting between them. The CDR3 length is 15 residues. From germline, CDR1 is SGHRS and CDR2 YFSETQ. The CDR3 protein is CASSPTARDTYGYTF. The DNA of the CDR3 is TGCGCCAGCAGCCCGACCGCCCGGGACACCTATGGCTACACCTTC. Full variable domain (remainder filled in from reference TRBV5-1 and TRBJ1-2): KAGVTQTPRYLIKTRGQQVTLSCSPISGHRSVSWYQQTPGQGLQFLFEYFSETQRNKGNFPGRFSGRQFSNSRSEMNVSTLELGDSALYLCASSPTARDTYGYTFGSGTRLTVV.

This clonotype occurred many times. The rearrangement uses TRBV7-9 and TRBJ2-1, with D possibly TRBD2 on 5 matching bases. Germline V gene sequence: CDR1 SEHNR, CDR2 FQNEAQ (reference sequence). V was clipped by 5 bases and J by 10 bases, with 18 bases between them. The CDR3 covers 14 residues. The CDR3 nucleotides are TGTGCCAGCAGCCGGAGTGGACTGGACCAGGAGCAGTTCTTC. It yields the protein CASSRSGLDQEQFF.

This clonotype was seen repeatedly, ten times or more. This rearrangement joins TRBV11-3 to TRBJ2-5; D unresolved. The germline V and J ends were trimmed by 3 bases and 13 bases, with 18 bases remaining between them. The germline V gene has CDR1 SGHNT and CDR2 YENEEA. The CDR3 spans 13 residues. In DNA form, the CDR3 reads TGTGCCAGCAGCTTTCAGACTGGTGACACCTTGTACTTC. Translated: CASSFQTGDTLYF. The variable domain in full, with the rest retrieved from reference TRBV11-3 and TRBJ2-5, is EAGVVQSPRYKIIEKKQPVAFWCNPISGHNTLYWYLQNLGQGPELLIRYENEEAVDDSQLPKDRFSAERLKGVDSTLKIQPAELGDSAVYLCASSFQTGDTLYFGPGTRLLVL.

The chain is built from TRBV7-8 and TRBJ2-1, with 12 positions matching TRBD2. V trimming: 5 bases; J trimming: 8 bases; junction bases outside the gene matches: 13. The CDR3 spans 17 residues. Germline-derived CDR1 and CDR2 are SGHVS and FQNEAQ. The CDR3 reads CASSPFSLAGGPHEQFF. CDR3 DNA sequence: TGTGCCAGCAGCCCCTTCTCCCTAGCGGGAGGGCCCCATGAGCAGTTCTTC.

This clonotype was seen at least ten times. Written as DNA, the CDR3 is TGTGCCACCATACCCGTCCAGTACTTC. As protein: CATIPVQYF. The genes are TRBV2 and TRBJ2-5; no clear D. Trimming cost V 10 bases and J 10 bases, with 10 bases left between them. The CDR3 length is 9 residues. The germline gives CDR1 SNHLY, CDR2 FYNNEI.

The chain employs TRBV19 and TRBJ1-5; 10 bases fit TRBD1. This CDR3 comprises 14 residues. Germline lookup yields CDR1 LNHDA and CDR2 SQIVND (reference sequence). V lost 5 bases, J lost 9 bases, and 7 bases stayed unmatched. This chain's CDR3 is CASSSTGGRWPQHF. The CDR3 DNA is TGTGCCAGTAGTTCGACAGGGGGCAGGTGGCCCCAGCATTTT.

This clonotype occurred many times. This sequence joins TRBV2 and TRBJ2-2; TRBD2 matches at 7 bases. Germline V gene data show CDR1 as SNHLY and CDR2 as FYNNEI. The CDR3 is 16 residues long. The J segment lost 7 bases and the V segment lost 6 bases, leaving 14 bases of the junction unmatched. For the CDR3, the DNA is TGTGCCAGCAGACACCGGGACTACAAAAAGGGCGGGGAGCTGTTTTTT. Amino acids: CASRHRDYKKGGELFF. Drawing the rest from reference TRBV2 and TRBJ2-2, the complete variable domain is EPEVTQTPSHQVTQMGQEVILRCVPISNHLYFYWYRQILGQKVEFLVSFYNNEISEKSEIFDDQFSVERPDGSNFTLKIRSTKLEDSAMYFCASRHRDYKKGGELFFGEGSRLTVL.

This clonotype was observed many times. The chain couples TRBV6-1 to TRBJ1-2, with 9 bases matching TRBD1. Germline trimming cut 0 bases from V and 4 bases from J; bases unmatched to any gene: 6. Germline values: CDR1 MNHNS, CDR2 SASEGT. The CDR3 is 16 amino acids. CDR3 bases: TGTGCCAGCAGTGAAGCGTTTACAGGGGGCCTCTATGGCTACACCTTC. Residues: CASSEAFTGGLYGYTF.

Here the CDR3 reads CASSPLDLYNEQFF. CDR3 sequence (DNA): TGTGCCAGCTCACCATTAGATCTCTACAATGAGCAGTTCTTC. This chain joins TRBV18 and TRBJ2-1; D is undetermined. V lost 2 bases, J lost 3 bases, and 8 bases lay in between. CDR3 length: 14 residues. Germline loops: CDR1 KGHSH, CDR2 LQKENI.

The J gene is TRBJ1-2, the V gene TRBV15, with no clear D. This CDR3 has 14 residues. V shed 1 base and J shed 5 bases, with 11 bases lying between them. Germline V lookup: CDR1 LNHNV, CDR2 YYDKDF (reference sequence). CDR3 protein: CATSRGDIEYGYTF. Written as DNA, the CDR3 is TGTGCCACCAGCAGAGGAGACATAGAGTATGGCTACACCTTC.